One and the same sample provided the 8 T cell receptor beta chains below, sequenced in a study of PD-L1 blockade in urothelial cancer. The repertoire was sequenced with immunoSEQ multiplex PCR; TCRdb's copy has only in-frame clones and lacks some. The sample carries tens of thousands of clones, around 88% recorded once. Time point noted: pretreatment peripheral blood. This specimen was PBMCs, taken around atezolizumab (anti-PD-L1) treatment. These receptors were taken from a woman aged 55-69 years with urothelial cancer.

This clone was observed once. The V and J genes are TRBV19 and TRBJ1-5; weak D call: TRBD1 (6 bases). With 6 bases removed from V and 0 bases from J, the gap between germline ends came to 9 bases. This CDR3 comprises 14 residues. Germline CDR1 reads LNHDA; CDR2 reads SQIVND (reference sequence). CDR3 nucleotide sequence: TGTGCCAGTAGGGTCAGGGGTAGCAATCAGCCCCAGCATTTT. Translated, it gives CASRVRGSNQPQHF.

The chain recombines TRBV27 with TRBJ2-3; D unclear. CDR3 length: 14 residues. V was clipped by 8 bases and J by 4 bases, with 16 bases between them. The V gene's germline CDR1 is MNHEY and CDR2 SMNVEV (reference sequence). DNA of the CDR3: TGTGCCAGCCATTCTTTCAGCAGCGCAGATACGCAGTATTTT. Protein product: CASHSFSSADTQYF.

The V call is TRBV2, the J call TRBJ2-7; 8 positions match TRBD1. After removal of 6 bases from V and 2 bases from J, the junction contained 12 bases not matched to a gene. Germline V gene sequence: CDR1 SNHLY, CDR2 FYNNEI. There are 16 residues in the CDR3. The CDR3 DNA is TGTGCCAGCAGCAATCCTATTCTGGACAGGGCCTACGAGCAGTACTTC. The encoded protein is CASSNPILDRAYEQYF. The full variable domain, its missing parts supplied by reference TRBV2 and TRBJ2-7, is EPEVTQTPSHQVTQMGQEVILRCVPISNHLYFYWYRQILGQKVEFLVSFYNNEISEKSEIFDDQFSVERPDGSNFTLKIRSTKLEDSAMYFCASSNPILDRAYEQYFGPGTRLTVT.

This clone was seen repeatedly, ten times or more. The chain links TRBV4-2 to TRBJ1-4; a possible D gene is TRBD1 (5 bases). The CDR3 length is 16 residues. Trimming took 1 base from V and 8 from J, leaving 17 bases between them. The V gene's germline CDR1 is LGHNA and CDR2 YNFKEQ. This CDR3 is CASSQVHQGSVEKLFF. The CDR3 DNA follows: TGTGCCAGCAGCCAAGTTCATCAGGGCTCGGTGGAAAAACTGTTTTTT.

This clone was seen a few times. V gene TRBV4-1 combines with J gene TRBJ2-1; 7 nucleotides line up with TRBD1. CDR1 and CDR2 from the germline V gene are MGHRA and YSYEKL. The V gene end was trimmed by 4 bases and the J gene end by 3 bases; junction bases not matched to a gene: 6. The CDR3 is 15 residues long. CDR3 coding DNA: TGCGCCAGCAGCCGCGACAGGGATGGCTACAATGAGCAGTTCTTC. It encodes CASSRDRDGYNEQFF.

This clone showed up just once. Written as DNA, the CDR3 is TGTGCCAGTAGTCCTGACAGGGATAATGAAAAACTGTTTTTT. It specifies CASSPDRDNEKLFF. The V call is TRBV19, the J call TRBJ1-4; TRBD1 matches at 7 bases. The germline gives CDR1 LNHDA, CDR2 SQIVND (reference sequence). Losses at the gene ends were 5 bases for V and 4 bases for J; bases not matched to a gene: 4. The CDR3 contains 14 residues.

The chain employs TRBV2 and TRBJ2-5; weak D call: TRBD1 (6 bases). This CDR3 has 13 residues. Germline lookup yields CDR1 SNHLY and CDR2 FYNNEI. Deletions cut 4 bases from V and 5 bases from J, with 11 bases between. The CDR3 loop is CASSVDRRETQYF. CDR3 DNA sequence: TGTGCCAGCAGTGTTGACAGGAGGGAGACCCAGTACTTC.

This sequence joins TRBV28 and TRBJ2-5; 9 nucleotides agree with TRBD2. Unmatched junction bases numbered 2, after V lost 7 bases and J lost 2 bases. The germline V gene encodes CDR1 MDHEN and CDR2 SYDVKM. The CDR3 length is 13 residues. This CDR3 reads CASIAGAQETQYF. The CDR3 region has the DNA TGTGCCAGCATAGCGGGAGCACAAGAGACCCAGTACTTC.